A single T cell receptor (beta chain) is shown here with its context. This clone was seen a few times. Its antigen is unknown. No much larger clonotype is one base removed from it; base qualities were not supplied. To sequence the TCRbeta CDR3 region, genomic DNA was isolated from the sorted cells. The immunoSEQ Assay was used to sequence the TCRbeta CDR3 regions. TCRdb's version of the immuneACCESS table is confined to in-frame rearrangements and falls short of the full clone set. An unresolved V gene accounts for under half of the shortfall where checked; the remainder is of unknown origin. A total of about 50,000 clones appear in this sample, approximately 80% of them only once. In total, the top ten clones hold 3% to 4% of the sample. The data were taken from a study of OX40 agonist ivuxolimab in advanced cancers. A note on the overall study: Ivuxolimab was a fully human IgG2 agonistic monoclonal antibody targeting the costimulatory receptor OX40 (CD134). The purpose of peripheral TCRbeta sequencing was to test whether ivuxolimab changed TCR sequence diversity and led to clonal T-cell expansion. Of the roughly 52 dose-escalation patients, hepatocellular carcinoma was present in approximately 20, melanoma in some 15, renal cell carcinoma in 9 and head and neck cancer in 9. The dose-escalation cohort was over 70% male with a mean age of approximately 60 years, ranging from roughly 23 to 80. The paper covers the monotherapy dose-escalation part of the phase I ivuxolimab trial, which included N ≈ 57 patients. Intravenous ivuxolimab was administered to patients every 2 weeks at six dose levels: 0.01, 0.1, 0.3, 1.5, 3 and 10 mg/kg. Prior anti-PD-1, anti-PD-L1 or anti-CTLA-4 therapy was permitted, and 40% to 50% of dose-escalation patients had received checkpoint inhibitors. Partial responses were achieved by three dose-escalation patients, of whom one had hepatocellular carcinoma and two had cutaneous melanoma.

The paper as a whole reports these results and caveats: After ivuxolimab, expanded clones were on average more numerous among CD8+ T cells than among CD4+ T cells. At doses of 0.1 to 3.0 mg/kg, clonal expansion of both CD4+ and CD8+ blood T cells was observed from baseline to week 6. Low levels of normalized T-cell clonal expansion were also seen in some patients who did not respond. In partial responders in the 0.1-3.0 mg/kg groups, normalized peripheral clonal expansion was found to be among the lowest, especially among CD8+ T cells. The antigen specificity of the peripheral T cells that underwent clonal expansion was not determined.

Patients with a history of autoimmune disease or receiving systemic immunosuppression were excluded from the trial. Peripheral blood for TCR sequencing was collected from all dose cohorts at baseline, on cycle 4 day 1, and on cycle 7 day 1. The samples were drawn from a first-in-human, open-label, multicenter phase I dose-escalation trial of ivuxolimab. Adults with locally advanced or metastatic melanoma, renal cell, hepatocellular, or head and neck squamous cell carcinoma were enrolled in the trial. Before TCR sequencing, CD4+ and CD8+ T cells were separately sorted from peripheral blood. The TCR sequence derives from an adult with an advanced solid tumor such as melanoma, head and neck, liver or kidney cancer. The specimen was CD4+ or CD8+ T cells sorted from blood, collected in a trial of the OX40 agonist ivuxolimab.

The CDR3 region reads CAISGSYNEQFF. The DNA is TGTGCCATCAGCGGGTCCTACAATGAGCAGTTCTTC. The chain is made from TRBV10-3 and TRBJ2-1; no D gene can be assigned with confidence. Deletion took 6 bases off V and 1 base off J, with a span of 4 bases between the germline ends. In the germline V gene, CDR1 corresponds to ENHRY and CDR2 to SYGVKD. The CDR3 covers 12 residues, taking in both the cysteine and the phenylalanine. Here the CDR3 DNA is all that survives: 36 bases in frame from base 1.